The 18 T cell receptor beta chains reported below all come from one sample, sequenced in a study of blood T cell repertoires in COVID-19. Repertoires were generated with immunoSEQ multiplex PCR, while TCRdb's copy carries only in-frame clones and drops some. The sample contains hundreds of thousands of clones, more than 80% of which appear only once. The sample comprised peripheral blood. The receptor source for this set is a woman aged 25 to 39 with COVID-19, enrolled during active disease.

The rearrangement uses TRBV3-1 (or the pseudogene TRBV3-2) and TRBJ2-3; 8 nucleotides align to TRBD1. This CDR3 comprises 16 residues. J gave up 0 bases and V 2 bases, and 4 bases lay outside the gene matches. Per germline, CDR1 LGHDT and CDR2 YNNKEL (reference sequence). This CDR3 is CASSQIRTGSTDTQYF. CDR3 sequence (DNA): TGTGCCAGCAGCCAAATACGGACAGGGAGCACAGATACGCAGTATTTT.

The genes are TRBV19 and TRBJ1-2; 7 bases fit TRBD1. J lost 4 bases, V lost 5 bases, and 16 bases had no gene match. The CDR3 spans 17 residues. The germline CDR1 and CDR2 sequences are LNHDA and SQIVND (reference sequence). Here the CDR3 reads CASSPGTDILGTYGYTF. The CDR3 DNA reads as TGTGCCAGTAGTCCCGGGACAGACATACTTGGGACCTATGGCTACACCTTC.

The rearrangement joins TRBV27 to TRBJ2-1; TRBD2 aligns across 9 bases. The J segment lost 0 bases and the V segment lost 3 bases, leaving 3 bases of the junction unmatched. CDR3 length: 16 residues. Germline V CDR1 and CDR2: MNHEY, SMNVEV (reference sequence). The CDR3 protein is CASSFLAGASYNEQFF. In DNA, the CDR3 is TGTGCCAGCAGTTTCTTAGCGGGAGCCTCCTACAATGAGCAGTTCTTC.

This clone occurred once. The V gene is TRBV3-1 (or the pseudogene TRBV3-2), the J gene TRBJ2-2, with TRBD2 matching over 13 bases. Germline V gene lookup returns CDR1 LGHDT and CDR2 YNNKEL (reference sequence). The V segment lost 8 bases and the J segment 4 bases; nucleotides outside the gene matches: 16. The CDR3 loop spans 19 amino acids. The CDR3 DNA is TGTGCCAGCTCCCGAGGCTTAGGACTAGCGGGAGCTATCACCGGGGAGCTGTTTTTT. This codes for CASSRGLGLAGAITGELFF.

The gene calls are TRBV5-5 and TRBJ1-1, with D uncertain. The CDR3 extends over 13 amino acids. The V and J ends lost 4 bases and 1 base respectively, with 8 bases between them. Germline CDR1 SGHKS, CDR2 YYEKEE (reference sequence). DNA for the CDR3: TGTGCCAGCAGCCCGGTCCAGAACACTGAAGCTTTCTTT. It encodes CASSPVQNTEAFF.

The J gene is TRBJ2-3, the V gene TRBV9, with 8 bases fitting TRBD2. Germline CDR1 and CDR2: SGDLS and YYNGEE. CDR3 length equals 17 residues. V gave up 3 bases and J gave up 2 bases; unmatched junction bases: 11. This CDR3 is CASSGPGASGLTDTQYF. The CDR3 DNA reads TGTGCCAGCAGCGGCCCCGGAGCTAGCGGGCTCACAGATACGCAGTATTTT.

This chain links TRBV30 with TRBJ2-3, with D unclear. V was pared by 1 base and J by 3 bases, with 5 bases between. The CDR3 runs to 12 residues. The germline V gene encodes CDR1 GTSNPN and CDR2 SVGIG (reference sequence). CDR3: CAWSGGTDTQYF. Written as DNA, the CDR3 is TGTGCCTGGAGTGGCGGAACAGATACGCAGTATTTT.

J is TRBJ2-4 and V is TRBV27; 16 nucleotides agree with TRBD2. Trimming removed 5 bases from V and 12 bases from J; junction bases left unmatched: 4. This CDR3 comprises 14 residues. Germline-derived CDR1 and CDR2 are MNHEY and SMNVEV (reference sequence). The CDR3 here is CASSTGTSGGAQYF. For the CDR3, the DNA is TGTGCCAGCAGTACCGGGACTAGCGGGGGGGCTCAGTACTTC.

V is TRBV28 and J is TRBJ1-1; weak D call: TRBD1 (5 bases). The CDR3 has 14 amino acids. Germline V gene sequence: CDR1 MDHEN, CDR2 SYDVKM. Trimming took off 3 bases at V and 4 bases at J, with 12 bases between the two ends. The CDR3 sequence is CASSLTSGGTEAFF. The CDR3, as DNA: TGTGCCAGCAGTTTGACTTCGGGGGGCACTGAAGCTTTCTTT.

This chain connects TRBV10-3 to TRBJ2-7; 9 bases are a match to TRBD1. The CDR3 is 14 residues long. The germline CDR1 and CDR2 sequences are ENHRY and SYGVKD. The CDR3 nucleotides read TGTGCTACCCGGGGACAGGGCGTGGGCTACGAGCAGTACTTC. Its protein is CATRGQGVGYEQYF.

CDR3 sequence: CASSKPGSRNTGELFF. For the CDR3, the DNA is TGTGCCAGTAGTAAGCCCGGGTCGCGGAACACCGGGGAGCTGTTTTTT. The V call is TRBV19, the J call TRBJ2-2; unclear D gene. Trimming took off 4 bases at V and 1 base at J, with 13 bases between the two ends. The CDR3 totals 16 residues. Germline CDR1 LNHDA, CDR2 SQIVND (reference sequence).

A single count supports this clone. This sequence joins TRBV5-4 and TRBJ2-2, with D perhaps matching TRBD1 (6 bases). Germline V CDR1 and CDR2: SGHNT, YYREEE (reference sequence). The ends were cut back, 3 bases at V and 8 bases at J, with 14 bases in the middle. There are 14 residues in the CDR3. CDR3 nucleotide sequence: TGTGCCAGCAGCTCGGGACACTCTCGGGGGGAGCTGTTTTTT. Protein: CASSSGHSRGELFF.

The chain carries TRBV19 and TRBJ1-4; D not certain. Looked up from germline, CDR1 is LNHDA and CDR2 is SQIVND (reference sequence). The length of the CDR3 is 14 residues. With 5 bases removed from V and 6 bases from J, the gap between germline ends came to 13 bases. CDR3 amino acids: CASSPEASHEKLFF. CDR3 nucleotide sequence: TGTGCCAGTAGTCCCGAGGCTTCCCATGAAAAACTGTTTTTT.

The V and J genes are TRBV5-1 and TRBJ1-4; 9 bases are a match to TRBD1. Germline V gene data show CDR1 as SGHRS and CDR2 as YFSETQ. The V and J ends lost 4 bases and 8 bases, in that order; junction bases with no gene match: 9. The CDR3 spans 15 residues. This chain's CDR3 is CASSNVDRGSEKLFF. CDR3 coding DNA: TGCGCCAGCAGCAATGTGGACAGGGGAAGCGAAAAACTGTTTTTT.

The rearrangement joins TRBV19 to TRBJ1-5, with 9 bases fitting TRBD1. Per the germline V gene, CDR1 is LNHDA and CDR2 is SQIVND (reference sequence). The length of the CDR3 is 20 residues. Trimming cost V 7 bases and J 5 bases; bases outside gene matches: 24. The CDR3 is CASTTHIGTGWNSGDQPQHF. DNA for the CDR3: TGTGCCAGTACCACTCATATAGGGACAGGGTGGAATAGCGGCGATCAGCCCCAGCATTTT.

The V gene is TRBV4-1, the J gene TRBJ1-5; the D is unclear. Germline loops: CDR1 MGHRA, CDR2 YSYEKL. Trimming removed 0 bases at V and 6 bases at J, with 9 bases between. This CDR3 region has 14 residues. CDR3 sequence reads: CASSQESTSQPQHF. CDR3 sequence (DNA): TGCGCCAGCAGCCAAGAGTCGACAAGTCAGCCCCAGCATTTT.

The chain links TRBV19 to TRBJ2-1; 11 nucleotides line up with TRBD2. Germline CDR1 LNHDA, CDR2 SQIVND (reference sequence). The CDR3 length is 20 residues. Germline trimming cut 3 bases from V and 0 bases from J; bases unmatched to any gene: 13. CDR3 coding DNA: TGTGCCAGTAGTATCGGGGCTAGCGGGAGGATTACCAGCTCCTACAATGAGCAGTTCTTC. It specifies CASSIGASGRITSSYNEQFF. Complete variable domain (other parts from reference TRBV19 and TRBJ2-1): DGGITQSPKYLFRKEGQNVTLSCEQNLNHDAMYWYRQDPGQGLRLIYYSQIVNDFQKGDIAEGYSVSREKKESFPLTVTSAQKNPTAFYLCASSIGASGRITSSYNEQFFGPGTRLTVL.

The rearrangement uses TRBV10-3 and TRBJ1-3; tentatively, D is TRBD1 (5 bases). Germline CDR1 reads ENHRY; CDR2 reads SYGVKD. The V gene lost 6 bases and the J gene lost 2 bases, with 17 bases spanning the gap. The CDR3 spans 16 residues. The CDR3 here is CAIRSPQGRAGNTIYF. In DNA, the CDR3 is TGTGCCATCAGATCCCCGCAGGGCCGTGCTGGAAACACCATATATTTT.